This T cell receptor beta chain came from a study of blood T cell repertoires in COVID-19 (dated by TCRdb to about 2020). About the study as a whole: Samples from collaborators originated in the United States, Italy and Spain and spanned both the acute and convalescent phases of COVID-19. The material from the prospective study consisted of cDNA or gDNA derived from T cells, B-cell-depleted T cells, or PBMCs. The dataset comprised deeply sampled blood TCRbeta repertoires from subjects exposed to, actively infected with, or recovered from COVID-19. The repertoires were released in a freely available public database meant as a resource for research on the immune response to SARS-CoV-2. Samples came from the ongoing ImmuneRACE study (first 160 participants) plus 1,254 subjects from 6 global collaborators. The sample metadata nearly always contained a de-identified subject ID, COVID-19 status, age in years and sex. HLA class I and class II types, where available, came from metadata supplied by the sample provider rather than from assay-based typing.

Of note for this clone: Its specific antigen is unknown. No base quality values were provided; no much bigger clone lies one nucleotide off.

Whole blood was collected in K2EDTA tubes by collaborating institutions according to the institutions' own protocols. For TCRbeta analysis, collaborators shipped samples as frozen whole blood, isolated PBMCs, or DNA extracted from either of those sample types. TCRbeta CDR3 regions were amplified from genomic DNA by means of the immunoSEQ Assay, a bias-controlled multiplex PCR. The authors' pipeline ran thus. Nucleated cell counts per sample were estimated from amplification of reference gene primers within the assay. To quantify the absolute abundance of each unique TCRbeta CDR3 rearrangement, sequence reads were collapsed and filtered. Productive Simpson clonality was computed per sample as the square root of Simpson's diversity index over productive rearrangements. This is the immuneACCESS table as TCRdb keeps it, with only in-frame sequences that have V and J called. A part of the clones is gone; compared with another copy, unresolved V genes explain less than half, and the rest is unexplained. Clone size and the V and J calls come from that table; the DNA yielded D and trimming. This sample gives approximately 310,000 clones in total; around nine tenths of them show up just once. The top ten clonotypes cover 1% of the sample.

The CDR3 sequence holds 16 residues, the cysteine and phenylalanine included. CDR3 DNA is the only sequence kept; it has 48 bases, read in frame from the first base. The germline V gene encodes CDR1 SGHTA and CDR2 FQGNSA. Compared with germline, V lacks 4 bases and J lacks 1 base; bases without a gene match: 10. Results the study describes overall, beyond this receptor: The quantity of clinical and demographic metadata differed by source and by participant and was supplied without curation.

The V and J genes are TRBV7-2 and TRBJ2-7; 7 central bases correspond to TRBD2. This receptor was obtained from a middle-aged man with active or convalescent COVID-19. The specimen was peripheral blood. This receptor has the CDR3 CASSSNTLGLSYEQYF. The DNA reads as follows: TGTGCCAGCAGCTCGAATACCTTGGGACTATCCTACGAGCAGTACTTC.